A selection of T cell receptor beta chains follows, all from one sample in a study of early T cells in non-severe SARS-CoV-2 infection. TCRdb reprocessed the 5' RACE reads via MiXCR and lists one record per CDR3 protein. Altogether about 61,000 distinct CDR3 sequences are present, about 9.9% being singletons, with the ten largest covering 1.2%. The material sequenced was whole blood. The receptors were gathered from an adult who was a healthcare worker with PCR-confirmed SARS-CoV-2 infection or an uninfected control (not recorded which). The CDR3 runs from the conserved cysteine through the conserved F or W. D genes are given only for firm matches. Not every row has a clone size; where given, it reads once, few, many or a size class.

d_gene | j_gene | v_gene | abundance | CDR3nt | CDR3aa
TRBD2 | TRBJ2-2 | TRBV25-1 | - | TGTGCCAGCACCGGGACTAGCGGGGAAATGGGTTACACCGGGGAGCTGTTTTTT | CASTGTSGEMGYTGELFF
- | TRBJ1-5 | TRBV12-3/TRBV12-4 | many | TGTGCCAGCAGTCCCCGAAGAATTATTAATCAGCCCCAGCATTTT | CASSPRRIINQPQHF
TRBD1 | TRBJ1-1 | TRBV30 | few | TGTGCCTGGAGTCAGCGGGACAGCCTAAAGAACACTGAAGCTTTCTTT | CAWSQRDSLKNTEAFF
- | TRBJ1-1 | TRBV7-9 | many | TGTGCCAGCAGCATCCTACAGGGAGGAGGCACTGAAGCTTTCTTT | CASSILQGGGTEAFF
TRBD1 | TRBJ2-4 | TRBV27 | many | TGTGCCAGCAGCCTTGGGACAGGGGGTTCCCTCGACTTC | CASSLGTGGSLDF
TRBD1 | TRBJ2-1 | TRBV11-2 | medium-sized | TGTGCCAGCAGCTTGCCGACAAATACAGGGGGAAATGAGCAGTTCTTC | CASSLPTNTGGNEQFF
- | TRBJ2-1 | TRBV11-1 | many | TGTGCCAGCAGCTTAACGGTGCCCAATGAGCAGTTCTTC | CASSLTVPNEQFF
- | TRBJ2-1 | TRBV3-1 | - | TGTGCCAGCAGCCAATCTTCAGGACACAGTGAGCAGTTCTTC | CASSQSSGHSEQFF
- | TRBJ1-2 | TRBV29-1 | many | TGCAGCGTTACAGGGAGGGGCGGCTACACCTTC | CSVTGRGGYTF
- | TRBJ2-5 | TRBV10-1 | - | TGCGCCAGCAGTGACCAGACAGATTGGGGAGAGACCCAGTACTTC | CASSDQTDWGETQYF
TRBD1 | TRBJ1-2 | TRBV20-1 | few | TGCAGTGCTAGACAGGCCGACAGGGGAGGCTACACCTTC | CSARQADRGGYTF
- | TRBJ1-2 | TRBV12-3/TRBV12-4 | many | TGTGCCAGCAGTTTACACACGATCTATGGCTACACCTTC | CASSLHTIYGYTF
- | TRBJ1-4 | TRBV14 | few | TGTGCCAGCAGCGCAGACCGCTCACGGGGTGAAAAACTGTTTTTT | CASSADRSRGEKLFF
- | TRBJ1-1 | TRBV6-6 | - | TGTGCCAGCAGCTCTCTTAAGACGGGCACTGAAGCTTTCTTT | CASSSLKTGTEAFF
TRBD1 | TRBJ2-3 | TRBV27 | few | TGTGCCAGCAGATGGGAGACAGGGGGAACAGATACGCAGTATTTT | CASRWETGGTDTQYF
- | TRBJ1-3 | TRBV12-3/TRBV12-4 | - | TGTGCCAGCAGTTTTTCCGGACCTAAATTTTATTTT | CASSFSGPKFYF
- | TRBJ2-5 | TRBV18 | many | TGTGCCAGCTCACCTACCCAAGAGACCCAGTACTTC | CASSPTQETQYF
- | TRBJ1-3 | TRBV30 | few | TGTGCCTGCGGAGGAGGAAGCTCTGGAAACACCATATATTTT | CACGGGSSGNTIYF
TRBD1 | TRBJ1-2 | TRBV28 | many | TGTGCCAGCAGTTCCCCCCCGGGGACAGGGTTTGGCTACACCTTC | CASSSPPGTGFGYTF
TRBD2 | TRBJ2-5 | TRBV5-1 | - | TGCGCCAGCAGCTCCGCCCGACTAGCGGGGGGGAAAGAGACCCAGTACTTC | CASSSARLAGGKETQYF
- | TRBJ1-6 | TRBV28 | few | TGTGCCAGCAGGTCCAACGACCGGTCACCCCTCCACTTT | CASRSNDRSPLHF
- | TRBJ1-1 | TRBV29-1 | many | TGCAGCCTTCAACCGACGCTGAACACTGAAGCTTTCTTT | CSLQPTLNTEAFF
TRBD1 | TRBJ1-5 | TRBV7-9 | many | TGTGCCAGCAGCTTACAGGGGGACAATCAGCCCCAGCATTTT | CASSLQGDNQPQHF
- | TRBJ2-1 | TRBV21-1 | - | TGTGCCAGCAGCAAACGGAGAGTCGAGCAGTTCTTC | CASSKRRVEQFF
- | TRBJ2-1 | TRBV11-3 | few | TGTGCCAGCAGCTTAGGCCTACAGGGTTCCAATGAGCAGTTCTTC | CASSLGLQGSNEQFF
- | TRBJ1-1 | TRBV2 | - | TGTGCCAGCAGCCTGACAGCCAGCATAAACACTGAAGCTTTCTTT | CASSLTASINTEAFF
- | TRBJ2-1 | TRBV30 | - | TGTGCCTGGGGGCGGGTGACAGGTGGGAATGAGCAGTTCTTC | CAWGRVTGGNEQFF
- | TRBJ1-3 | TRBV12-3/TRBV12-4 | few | TGTGCCAGCAGGTCCCCTTTATGGGGGTCTCTGTCCCCATCGGGAAACACCATATATTTT | CASRSPLWGSLSPSGNTIYF
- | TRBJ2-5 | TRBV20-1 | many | TGCAGTCCACTCCACCTTGTCCAGACCCAGTACTTC | CSPLHLVQTQYF
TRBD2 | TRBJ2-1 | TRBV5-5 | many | TGTGCCAGCAGCTTGGCACTAGCGGGGGGCTCCGAGCAGTTCTTC | CASSLALAGGSEQFF
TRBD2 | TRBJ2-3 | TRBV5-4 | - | TGTGCCAGCAGCTTGGTTTCGCTAGCGGGGGTTTCGGATACGCAGTATTTT | CASSLVSLAGVSDTQYF
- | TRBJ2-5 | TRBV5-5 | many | TGTGCCAGCAGCTTGCTCCTAGAAGAGACCCAGTACTTC | CASSLLLEETQYF
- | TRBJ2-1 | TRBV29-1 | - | TGCAGCGTTCGGGGGAACAACCCCGTCGGGGAGCAGTTCTTC | CSVRGNNPVGEQFF
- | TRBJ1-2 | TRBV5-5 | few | TGTGCCAGCAGCTTGGACAGGCGGCCGGCTAACTATGGCTACACCTTC | CASSLDRRPANYGYTF
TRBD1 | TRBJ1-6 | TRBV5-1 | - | TGCGCCAGCACGCTGGAGGACAGGGGAGATTCACCCCTCCACTTT | CASTLEDRGDSPLHF
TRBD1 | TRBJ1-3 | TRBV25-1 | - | TGTGCCAGCAGTGGAACCACAGGGGCAGGGGGAAACACCATATATTTT | CASSGTTGAGGNTIYF
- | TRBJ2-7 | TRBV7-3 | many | TGTGCCAGCAGCTTGTGGGCTAGCCACGTCTACGAGCAGTACTTC | CASSLWASHVYEQYF
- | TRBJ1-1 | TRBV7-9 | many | TGTGCCAGCAGCCCCAGGGGTCGGAACACTGAAGCTTTCTTT | CASSPRGRNTEAFF
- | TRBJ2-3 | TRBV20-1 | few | TGCAGTGCTTCCCGGGGGACCTCCACAGATACGCAGTATTTT | CSASRGTSTDTQYF
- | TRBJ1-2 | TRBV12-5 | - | TGTGCTAGTGGTTTGGTTTCGGGGCGACATGCCACTAACTATGGCTACACCTTC | CASGLVSGRHATNYGYTF
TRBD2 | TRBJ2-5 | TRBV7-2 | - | TGTGCCAGCAGCTCCCCCGAGCGGGGGGGCCGGCGGGAGACCCAGTACTTC | CASSSPERGGRRETQYF
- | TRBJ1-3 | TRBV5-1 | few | TGCGCCAGCAGCGCGGGACGGTTGAGCTCTGGAAACACCATATATTTT | CASSAGRLSSGNTIYF
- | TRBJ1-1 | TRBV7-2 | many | TGTGCCAGCAGCTTAGAAGGAGGGTATCCCAGCACTGAAGCTTTCTTT | CASSLEGGYPSTEAFF
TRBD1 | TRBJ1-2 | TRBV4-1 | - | TGCGCCAGCAGCCAACCGGCCTCAGGGGGCGCGGGTGGCTACACCTTC | CASSQPASGGAGGYTF
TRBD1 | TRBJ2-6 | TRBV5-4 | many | TGTGCCAGCAGCTTTGGGGGACAGGGGCCGTCTGGGGCCAACGTCCTGACTTTC | CASSFGGQGPSGANVLTF
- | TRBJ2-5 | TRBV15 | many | TGTGCCACCAGCAGAGTAAGGGTCCAAGAGACCCAGTACTTC | CATSRVRVQETQYF
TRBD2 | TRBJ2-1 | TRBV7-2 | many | TGTGCCAGCAGCTTAGGGAGCGGGGGCCGCTACAATGAGCAGTTCTTC | CASSLGSGGRYNEQFF
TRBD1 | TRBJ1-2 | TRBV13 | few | TGTGCCAGCAGCCGAGGGGAGGGGGCGAGCTATGGCTACACCTTC | CASSRGEGASYGYTF
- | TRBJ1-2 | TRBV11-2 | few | TGTGCCAGCAGCGGAACCGTGGGGAAGTATGGCTACACCTTC | CASSGTVGKYGYTF
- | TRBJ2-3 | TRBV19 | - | TGTGCCAGTAGTACCTCCTTCACAGATACGCAGTATTTT | CASSTSFTDTQYF